The 22 T cell receptor beta chains given below trace back to one sample, sequenced in a study of cytomegalovirus exposure and HLA in healthy donors. With 60 Vbeta and 13 Jbeta primers, the PCR was carried out. Sequencing used immunoSEQ multiplex PCR; TCRdb keeps in-frame clones, though not all of them. In the table there are 90,000 to 150,000 clones, less than 10% of which are singletons. The sequenced sample consisted of PBMCs. These receptors all come from a woman in her forties in good health and CMV-seropositive.

In this sample, this clone turned up a few times. V is TRBV30 and J is TRBJ1-5; tentatively, D is TRBD1 (6 bases). In germline, CDR1 is GTSNPN, CDR2 SVGIG (reference sequence). CDR3 length: 13 residues. Trimming removed 0 bases from V and 9 bases from J, with 12 bases in between. CDR3 DNA sequence: TGTGCCTGGAGTGTAACAGGGATGGGGCCCCAGCATTTT. It codes for CAWSVTGMGPQHF. Variable domain in full (rest from reference TRBV30 and TRBJ1-5): SQTIHQWPATLVQPVGSPLSLECTVEGTSNPNLYWYRQAAGRGLQLLFYSVGIGQISSEVPQNLSASRPQDRQFILSSKKLLLSDSGFYLCAWSVTGMGPQHFGDGTRLSIL.

V gene TRBV5-6 combines with J gene TRBJ2-5; possibly TRBD1 for D (6 bases). CDR1 and CDR2 from the germline V gene are SGHDT and YYEEEE. The germline V and J ends were trimmed by 3 bases and 0 bases, with 12 bases remaining between them. This CDR3 is 15 amino acids long. The DNA for the CDR3 is TGTGCCAGCAGCTCCGGGACACGGTACCAAGAGACCCAGTACTTC. This encodes CASSSGTRYQETQYF.

In its sample, this clone was seen a few times. The rearrangement links TRBV2 to TRBJ1-2; a possible D gene is TRBD1 (6 bases). CDR3 length: 15 residues. Germline V gene sequence: CDR1 SNHLY, CDR2 FYNNEI. V lost 2 bases and J lost 2, with 12 bases in between. The CDR3: CASSERGSTNYGYTF. DNA for the CDR3: TGTGCCAGCAGTGAAAGGGGGTCGACGAACTATGGCTACACCTTC.

CDR3 sequence reads: CASSETGGSSYNEQFF. Here the CDR3 DNA reads TGCGCCAGCAGTGAGACCGGGGGGAGCTCCTACAATGAGCAGTTCTTC. This sequence joins TRBV10-1 and TRBJ2-1, with 7 bases identical to TRBD2. CDR1 and CDR2 from the germline V gene are WNHNN and SYGVQD (reference sequence). The ends lost 2 bases at V and 0 bases at J; junction bases unmatched: 4. The CDR3 runs 16 residues.

This clone was recorded a few times. The V gene is TRBV6-5, the J gene TRBJ1-5; D is ambiguous. Germline-derived CDR1 and CDR2 are MNHEY and SVGAGI. This CDR3 has 14 residues. Trimming took off 5 bases at V and 1 base at J, with 9 bases between the two ends. The CDR3 coding sequence is TGTGCCAGCAGTAGGACTCCGAGCAATCAGCCCCAGCATTTT. Translating it yields CASSRTPSNQPQHF.

The rearrangement joins TRBV7-2 to TRBJ2-3, with TRBD2 as a possible D gene (5 bases). There are 13 residues in the CDR3. The V gene lost 1 base and the J gene lost 8 bases, with 10 bases spanning the gap. CDR1 is SGHTA and CDR2 is FQGNSA in the germline V gene. This chain's CDR3 is CASSLVGESTQYF. CDR3 bases: TGTGCCAGCAGCTTAGTTGGGGAGAGTACGCAGTATTTT.

This sequence joins TRBV30 and TRBJ2-2; 9 bases agree with TRBD1. The CDR3 runs 14 residues. Germline-derived CDR1 and CDR2 are GTSNPN and SVGIG (reference sequence). V lost 2 bases and J lost 7; bases outside the gene matches: 5. The CDR3 region has the DNA TGTGCCTGGAGTTGGGACAGGGACGGCGGGGAGCTGTTTTTT. Encoded protein: CAWSWDRDGGELFF.

The chain uses TRBV5-1 and TRBJ2-2; 7 nucleotides agree with TRBD1. CDR1 is SGHRS, CDR2 YFSETQ, per germline. The CDR3 runs to 14 residues. Trimming took 8 bases from V and 5 from J; bases not matched to a gene: 9. CDR3 amino acids: CASILQGQTGELFF. The CDR3 DNA sequence: TGCGCCAGTATCCTACAGGGGCAAACCGGGGAGCTGTTTTTT. Together with reference TRBV5-1 and TRBJ2-2, the CDR3 gives the full variable domain: KAGVTQTPRYLIKTRGQQVTLSCSPISGHRSVSWYQQTPGQGLQFLFEYFSETQRNKGNFPGRFSGRQFSNSRSEMNVSTLELGDSALYLCASILQGQTGELFFGEGSRLTVL.

The CDR3 loop is CASSSGTGGVDTEAFF. CDR3 in DNA: TGTGCCAGCAGTTCCGGGACAGGGGGCGTAGACACTGAAGCTTTCTTT. The chain links TRBV6-6 to TRBJ1-1, with TRBD1 matching 12 bases. The V gene end was trimmed by 4 bases and the J gene end by 3 bases; junction bases not matched to a gene: 6. Germline-derived CDR1 and CDR2 are MNHNY and SVGAGI (reference sequence). The CDR3 is made up of 16 amino acids.

There are a few counts of this clone. This sequence joins TRBV6-1 and TRBJ2-1, with 9 bases aligning to TRBD1. Germline assignment: CDR1 MNHNS and CDR2 SASEGT. The CDR3 totals 15 residues. After removal of 4 bases from V and 6 bases from J, the junction contained 7 bases not matched to a gene. This chain's CDR3 is CASSVRDRVLNEQFF. CDR3 sequence (DNA): TGTGCCAGCAGTGTCCGGGACAGGGTCCTCAATGAGCAGTTCTTC.

This rearrangement joins TRBV6-5 to TRBJ1-1; weak D call: TRBD1 (5 bases). The germline V gene has CDR1 MNHEY and CDR2 SVGAGI. This CDR3 has 15 amino acids. Trimming pared 0 bases from V and 0 bases from J, leaving 8 bases between. The DNA of the CDR3 is TGTGCCAGCAGTTACTCGGGGGGGTTGAACACTGAAGCTTTCTTT. Amino acid sequence: CASSYSGGLNTEAFF.

The J gene is TRBJ2-1, the V gene TRBV19; 11 bases are shared with TRBD2. CDR3 length: 18 residues. Germline V gene sequence: CDR1 LNHDA, CDR2 SQIVND (reference sequence). V dropped 2 bases and J dropped 0; count of bases not matched to a gene: 6. The CDR3 is CASSITTSGESSYNEQFF. The CDR3 DNA reads TGTGCCAGTAGTATAACGACTAGCGGGGAGAGCTCCTACAATGAGCAGTTCTTC.

The chain combines TRBV6-1 with TRBJ2-7, with TRBD2 as a possible D gene (6 bases). The CDR3 sequence is 16 residues long. From germline, CDR1 is MNHNS and CDR2 SASEGT. Between the trimmed V and J ends, which lost 1 base and 2 bases, there was a span of 15 bases. The DNA for the CDR3 is TGTGCCAGCAGTGAAGGTGTTAGCGGACATACCTACGAGCAGTACTTC. Its translation: CASSEGVSGHTYEQYF.

V and J are TRBV2 and TRBJ1-6, with 10 bases aligning to TRBD1. Germline V lookup: CDR1 SNHLY, CDR2 FYNNEI. The CDR3 length is 13 residues. V shed 8 bases and J 10 bases; nucleotides not matched to a gene: 5. DNA of the CDR3: TGTGCCAGCTGGGGACAGGGGAGCTCACCCCTCCACTTT. It encodes CASWGQGSSPLHF.

The chain recombines TRBV5-1 with TRBJ2-1; D may be TRBD1 (5 bases). The CDR3 is 13 amino acids. Germline V gives CDR1 SGHRS, CDR2 YFSETQ. Trimming cost V 4 bases and J 4 bases, with 9 bases left between them. The CDR3 here is CASSQTAYNEQFF. The CDR3 DNA is TGCGCCAGCAGCCAGACAGCATACAATGAGCAGTTCTTC.

V is TRBV9 and J is TRBJ2-5, with D perhaps TRBD1 (5 bases). The DNA end is a closer match to TRBJ2-7, so the J assignment may be wrong. The germline V gene encodes CDR1 SGDLS and CDR2 YYNGEE. The length of the CDR3 is 15 residues. The CDR3 sequence: CASSVGRARSYEQYF. The CDR3 DNA reads TGTGCCAGCAGCGTAGGCAGGGCCCGCTCCTACGAGCAGTACTTC.

There are a few counts of this clone. The J gene is TRBJ2-1, the V gene TRBV11-3; D is possibly TRBD2 (7 bases). The V end was cut by 6 bases, the J end by 8 bases, with 20 bases between. This CDR3 has 15 amino acids. Per germline, CDR1 SGHNT and CDR2 YENEEA. The CDR3 sequence is CASSKFGGANDEQFF. CDR3 in DNA: TGTGCCAGCAGTAAATTTGGGGGGGCGAATGATGAGCAGTTCTTC.

This clone was detected a few times. The V and J genes are TRBV4-1 and TRBJ1-1, with 12 nucleotides matching TRBD1. Looked up from germline, CDR1 is MGHRA and CDR2 is YSYEKL. The V segment lost 4 bases and the J segment 4 bases; nucleotides outside the gene matches: 7. The CDR3 has 16 residues. The CDR3: CASSLRDRGRITEAFF. The DNA for the CDR3 is TGCGCCAGCAGCCTCCGGGACAGGGGGCGAATCACTGAAGCTTTCTTT.

This clone was observed a handful of times. The chain is built from TRBV18 and TRBJ2-3, with 7 bases matching TRBD1. In germline, CDR1 is KGHSH, CDR2 LQKENI. The CDR3 consists of 16 residues. V shed 3 bases, J shed 3 bases, and the junction held 9 bases outside the gene matches. The CDR3 loop reads CASSPWTGAATDTQYF. The CDR3 DNA follows: TGTGCCAGCTCACCTTGGACAGGAGCGGCGACAGATACGCAGTATTTT.

This clone appeared many times. The genes are TRBV19 and TRBJ2-7, with a tentative D call TRBD1 (6 bases). CDR1 and CDR2 (germline): LNHDA, SQIVND (reference sequence). V was shortened by 4 bases and J by 0 bases, with 16 bases between the two germline ends. This CDR3 spans 16 amino acids. This CDR3 is CASSSLPTGDSYEQYF. DNA for the CDR3: TGTGCCAGTAGTAGCCTCCCGACAGGCGACTCCTACGAGCAGTACTTC. The entire variable domain, with the rest obtained from reference TRBV19 and TRBJ2-7, is as follows: DGGITQSPKYLFRKEGQNVTLSCEQNLNHDAMYWYRQDPGQGLRLIYYSQIVNDFQKGDIAEGYSVSREKKESFPLTVTSAQKNPTAFYLCASSSLPTGDSYEQYFGPGTRLTVT.

The CDR3 sequence is CASSHLSLESNYGYTF. For the CDR3, the DNA is TGCGCCAGCAGCCACCTTAGCTTAGAAAGTAACTATGGCTACACCTTC. The chain is built from TRBV4-1 and TRBJ1-2; D is unresolved. The CDR3 sequence is 16 residues long. Trimming took 3 bases from V and 1 from J, leaving 15 bases between them. Looked up from germline, CDR1 is MGHRA and CDR2 is YSYEKL.

In this sample, this clone turned up a few times. The chain uses TRBV10-3 and TRBJ2-7, with 15 bases matching TRBD2. Per germline, CDR1 ENHRY and CDR2 SYGVKD. CDR3 length: 15 residues. V dropped 7 bases and J dropped 2; count of bases not matched to a gene: 3. The CDR3 loop is CAIKWTSGGAYEQYF. CDR3 sequence (DNA): TGTGCCATCAAATGGACTAGCGGGGGGGCCTACGAGCAGTACTTC.